What follows is one T cell receptor beta chain and its context. The record originates from a study of cytomegalovirus exposure and HLA in healthy donors. The CDR3 sequence is 14 residues long. CDR1 and CDR2 (germline): SGHTA, FQGNSA. The ends lost 4 bases at V and 5 bases at J; junction bases unmatched: 5. 13 Jbeta primers and 60 Vbeta primers were used for the PCR. Here immunoSEQ multiplex PCR was the method, and the copy in TCRdb shows in-frame clones only, minus some. The repertoire includes more than 130,000 clones, roughly 75% of them detected once, and about 6.8% sits in the top ten. The receptor was derived from a man aged 35 to 55 in good health and CMV-seropositive. The specimen sequenced was PBMCs. V and J are TRBV7-2 and TRBJ1-2; TRBD1 aligns across 9 bases. The CDR3 DNA follows: TGTGCCAGCAGCTCCCAGACAGGGGGATATGGCTACACCTTC. This codes for CASSSQTGGYGYTF.